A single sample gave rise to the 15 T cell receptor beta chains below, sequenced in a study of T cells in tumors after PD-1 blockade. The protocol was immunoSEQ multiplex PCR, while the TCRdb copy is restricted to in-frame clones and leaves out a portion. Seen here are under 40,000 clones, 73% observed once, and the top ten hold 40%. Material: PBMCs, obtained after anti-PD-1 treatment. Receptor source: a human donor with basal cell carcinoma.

This CDR3 is CAWSFQLSGELFF. CDR3 nucleotide sequence: TGTGCCTGGAGCTTTCAATTATCGGGGGAGCTGTTTTTT. The J gene is TRBJ2-2, the V gene TRBV30; D gene ambiguous. CDR1 is GTSNPN, CDR2 SVGIG, per germline (reference sequence). This CDR3 has 13 residues. Trimming cost V 3 bases and J 8 bases, with 13 bases left between them.

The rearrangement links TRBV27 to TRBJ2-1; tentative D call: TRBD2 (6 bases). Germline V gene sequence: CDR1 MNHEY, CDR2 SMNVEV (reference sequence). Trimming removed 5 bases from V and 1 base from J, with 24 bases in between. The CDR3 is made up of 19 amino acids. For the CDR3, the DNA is TGTGCCAGCAGTCCCCGGGGTATTCGGATGGCGGGGTCCTACAATGAGCAGTTCTTC. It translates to CASSPRGIRMAGSYNEQFF.

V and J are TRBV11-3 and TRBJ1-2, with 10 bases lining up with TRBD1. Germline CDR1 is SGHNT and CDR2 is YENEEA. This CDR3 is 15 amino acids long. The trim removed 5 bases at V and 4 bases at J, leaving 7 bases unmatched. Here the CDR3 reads CASSRFGDRGYGYTF. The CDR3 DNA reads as TGTGCCAGCAGCCGATTCGGGGACAGGGGCTATGGCTACACCTTC.

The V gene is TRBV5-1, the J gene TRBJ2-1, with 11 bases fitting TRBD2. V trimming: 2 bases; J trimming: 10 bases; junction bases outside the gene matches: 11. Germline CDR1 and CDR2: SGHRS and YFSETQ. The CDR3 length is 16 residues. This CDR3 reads CASSFAFSGGAEEQFF. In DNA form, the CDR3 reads TGCGCCAGCAGCTTCGCATTTAGCGGGGGGGCCGAGGAGCAGTTCTTC.

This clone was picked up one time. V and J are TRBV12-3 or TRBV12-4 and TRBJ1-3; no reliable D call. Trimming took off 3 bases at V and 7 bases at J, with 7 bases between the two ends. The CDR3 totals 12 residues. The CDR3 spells CASSLEPNTIYF. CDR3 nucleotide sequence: TGTGCCAGCAGTTTGGAACCCAACACCATATATTTT.

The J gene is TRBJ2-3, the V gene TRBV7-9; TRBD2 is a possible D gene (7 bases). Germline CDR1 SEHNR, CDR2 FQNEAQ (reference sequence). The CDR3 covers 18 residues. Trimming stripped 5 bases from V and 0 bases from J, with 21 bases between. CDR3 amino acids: CASSPRGGAVTSTDTQYF. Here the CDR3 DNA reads TGTGCCAGCAGCCCCCGTGGGGGGGCGGTCACTAGCACAGATACGCAGTATTTT.

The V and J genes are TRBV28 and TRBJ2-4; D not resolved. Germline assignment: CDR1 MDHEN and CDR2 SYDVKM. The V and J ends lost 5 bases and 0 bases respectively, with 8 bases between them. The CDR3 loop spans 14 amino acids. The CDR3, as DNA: TGTGCCAGCAGTGATGTACTAGCCAAAAACATTCAGTACTTC. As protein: CASSDVLAKNIQYF.

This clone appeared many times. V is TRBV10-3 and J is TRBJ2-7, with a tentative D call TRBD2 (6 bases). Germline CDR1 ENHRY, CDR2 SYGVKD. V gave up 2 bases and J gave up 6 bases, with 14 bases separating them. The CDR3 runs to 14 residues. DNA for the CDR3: TGTGCCATCAGTGAGATACAGAGGGGAGGCGAGCAGTACTTC. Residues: CAISEIQRGGEQYF.

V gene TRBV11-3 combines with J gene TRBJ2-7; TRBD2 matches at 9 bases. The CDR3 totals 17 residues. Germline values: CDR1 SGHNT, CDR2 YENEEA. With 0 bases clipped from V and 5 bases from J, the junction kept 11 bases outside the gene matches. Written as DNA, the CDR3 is TGTGCCAGCAGCTTAGATGGTTGGGCGACTAGCGGACACGAGCAGTACTTC. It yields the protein CASSLDGWATSGHEQYF.

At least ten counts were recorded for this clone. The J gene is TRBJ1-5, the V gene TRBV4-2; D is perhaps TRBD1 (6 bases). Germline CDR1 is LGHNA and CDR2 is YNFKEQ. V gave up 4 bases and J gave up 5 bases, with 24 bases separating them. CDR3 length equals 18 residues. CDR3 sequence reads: CASSPTSTGSSTYQPQHF. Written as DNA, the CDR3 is TGTGCCAGCAGCCCCACCTCGACAGGTTCATCAACCTATCAGCCCCAGCATTTT.

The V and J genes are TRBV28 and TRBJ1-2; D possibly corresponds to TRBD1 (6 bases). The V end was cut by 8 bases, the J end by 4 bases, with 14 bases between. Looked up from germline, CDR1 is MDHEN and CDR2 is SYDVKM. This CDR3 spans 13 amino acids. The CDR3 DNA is TGTGCCAGCGGTGGGGGGGCGATCTATGGCTACACCTTC. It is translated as CASGGGAIYGYTF.

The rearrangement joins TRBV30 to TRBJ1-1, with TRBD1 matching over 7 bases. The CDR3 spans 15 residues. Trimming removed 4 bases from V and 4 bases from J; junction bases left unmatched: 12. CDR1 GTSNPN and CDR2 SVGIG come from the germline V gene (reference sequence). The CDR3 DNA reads TGTGCCTGGAAAATGGGACAGTCTAGGAGCACTGAAGCTTTCTTT. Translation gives CAWKMGQSRSTEAFF.

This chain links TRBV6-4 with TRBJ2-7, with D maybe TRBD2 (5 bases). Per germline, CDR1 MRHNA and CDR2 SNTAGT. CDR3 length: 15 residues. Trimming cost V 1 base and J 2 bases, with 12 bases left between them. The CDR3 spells CASSDLRVSPYEQYF. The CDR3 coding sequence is TGTGCCAGCAGTGACTTGCGGGTTTCCCCCTACGAGCAGTACTTC.

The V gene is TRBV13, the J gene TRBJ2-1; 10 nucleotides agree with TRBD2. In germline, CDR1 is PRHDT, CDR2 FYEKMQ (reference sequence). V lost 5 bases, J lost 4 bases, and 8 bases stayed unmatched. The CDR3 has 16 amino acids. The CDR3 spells CASSTLTSGLYNEQFF. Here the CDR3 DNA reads TGTGCCAGCAGCACACTGACTAGCGGGCTTTACAATGAGCAGTTCTTC.

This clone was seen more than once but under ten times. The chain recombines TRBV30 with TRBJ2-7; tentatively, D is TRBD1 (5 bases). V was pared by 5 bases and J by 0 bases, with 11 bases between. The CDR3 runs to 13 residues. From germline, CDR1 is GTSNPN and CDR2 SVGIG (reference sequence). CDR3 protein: CAWSQGFSYEQYF. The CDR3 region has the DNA TGTGCCTGGTCCCAGGGATTCTCCTACGAGCAGTACTTC.